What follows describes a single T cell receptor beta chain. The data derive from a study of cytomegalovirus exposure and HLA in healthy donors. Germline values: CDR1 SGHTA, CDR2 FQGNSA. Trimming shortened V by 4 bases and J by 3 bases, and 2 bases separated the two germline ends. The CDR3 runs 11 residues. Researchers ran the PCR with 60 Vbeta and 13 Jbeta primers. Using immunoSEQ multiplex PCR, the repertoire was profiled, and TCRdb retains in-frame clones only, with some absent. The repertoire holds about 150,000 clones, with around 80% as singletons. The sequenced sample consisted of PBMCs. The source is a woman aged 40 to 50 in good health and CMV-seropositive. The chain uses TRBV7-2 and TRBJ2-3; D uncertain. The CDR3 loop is CASSSTDTQYF. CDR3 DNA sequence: TGTGCCAGCAGCTCGACAGATACGCAGTATTTT.